A selection of T cell receptor beta chains follows, all from one sample in a study of blood T cell repertoires in COVID-19. TCRdb's table, derived via immunoSEQ multiplex PCR, lists solely in-frame clones and lacks some. This sample carries about 230,000 clones, 88% of them seen once, and the ten largest clones take approximately 2.3%. The sample was PBMCs or T cells enriched from blood (not recorded which). These receptors came from a woman in her thirties or forties with acute COVID-19. The CDR3 runs from the conserved cysteine through the conserved F or W. Each record gives: CDR3 DNA, CDR3 protein, D gene, J gene, clone size, V gene. A D gene is named only where the DNA matches it firmly. Where a row states a size, it is once, few, many or the class of an expanded clone; other rows omit it.

CDR3 DNA: TGTGCCAGCAGCCCCAGTTTTGGGGGGGCAGCAAATAACTATGGCTACACCTTC
CDR3 protein: CASSPSFGGAANNYGYTF
D gene: NA
J gene: TRBJ1-2
clone size: NA
V gene: TRBV7-6

CDR3 DNA: TGTGCCAGCAGCCAAGATGCGGGAGGCACGCAGTATTTT
CDR3 protein: CASSQDAGGTQYF
D gene: TRBD2
J gene: TRBJ2-3
clone size: NA
V gene: TRBV4-2

CDR3 DNA: TGTGCCAGCTCACCACTCAGGGTTTTACAGGGGGCGAACACTGAAGCTTTCTTT
CDR3 protein: CASSPLRVLQGANTEAFF
D gene: TRBD1
J gene: TRBJ1-1
clone size: NA
V gene: TRBV18

CDR3 DNA: TGTGCCAGCAGCTCAGACAGGAGGAACATTCAGTACTTC
CDR3 protein: CASSSDRRNIQYF
D gene: NA
J gene: TRBJ2-4
clone size: NA
V gene: TRBV11-2

CDR3 DNA: TGCGCCAGCAGCCAAGATTTGGCTAGCGGGGAATACAATGAGCAGTTCTTC
CDR3 protein: CASSQDLASGEYNEQFF
D gene: TRBD2
J gene: TRBJ2-1
clone size: once
V gene: TRBV4-3

CDR3 DNA: TGCGCCACCAACCCAGGGGGACAAGCGAACACCGGGGAGCTGTTTTTT
CDR3 protein: CATNPGGQANTGELFF
D gene: TRBD1
J gene: TRBJ2-2
clone size: NA
V gene: TRBV5-1

CDR3 DNA: TGTGCCAGCAGTCTAGGGGGAGAGGAGTTCTTC
CDR3 protein: CASSLGGEEFF
D gene: NA
J gene: TRBJ2-1
clone size: NA
V gene: TRBV6-2/TRBV6-3

CDR3 DNA: TGCGCCAGCAGCTTGGCGGACAGGGGCACTGAAGCTTTCTTT
CDR3 protein: CASSLADRGTEAFF
D gene: TRBD1
J gene: TRBJ1-1
clone size: NA
V gene: TRBV5-1

CDR3 DNA: TGTGCCAGCTCACCAGAACGAGGGGAGGCCTCCAAACTGTTTTTT
CDR3 protein: CASSPERGEASKLFF
D gene: NA
J gene: TRBJ1-4
clone size: once
V gene: TRBV18

CDR3 DNA: TGCGCCAGCAGCCAAGCAGGGATAAACACTGAAGCTTTCTTT
CDR3 protein: CASSQAGINTEAFF
D gene: NA
J gene: TRBJ1-1
clone size: NA
V gene: TRBV4-1

CDR3 DNA: TGTGCCAGCAGCTTAGACAGGGGGGTTACTGAAGCTTTCTTT
CDR3 protein: CASSLDRGVTEAFF
D gene: TRBD1
J gene: TRBJ1-1
clone size: NA
V gene: TRBV7-2

CDR3 DNA: TGTGCCAGCAGCAAAGATGATAGCGGGGGCAATGAGCAGTTCTTC
CDR3 protein: CASSKDDSGGNEQFF
D gene: NA
J gene: TRBJ2-1
clone size: NA
V gene: TRBV21-1

CDR3 DNA: TGTGCCAGCAGCCCCCGCGGGAGTTCGGGATCCGGGGAGCTGTTTTTT
CDR3 protein: CASSPRGSSGSGELFF
D gene: TRBD2
J gene: TRBJ2-2
clone size: once
V gene: TRBV9

CDR3 DNA: TGTGCCAGCAGTCCCACAGGGGGGCATCAGCCCCAGCATTTT
CDR3 protein: CASSPTGGHQPQHF
D gene: TRBD1
J gene: TRBJ1-5
clone size: NA
V gene: TRBV6-5

CDR3 DNA: TGTGCCAGCAGCTTTATGACTAGCGGGTCTGATACGCAGTATTTT
CDR3 protein: CASSFMTSGSDTQYF
D gene: TRBD2
J gene: TRBJ2-3
clone size: NA
V gene: TRBV7-2

CDR3 DNA: TGCAGTGCTAGTTTCAGGGACACTGAAGCTTTCTTT
CDR3 protein: CSASFRDTEAFF
D gene: NA
J gene: TRBJ1-1
clone size: NA
V gene: TRBV20-1

CDR3 DNA: TGTGCCAGCAGCCAAGACGGGGAACTGTTTTTT
CDR3 protein: CASSQDGELFF
D gene: NA
J gene: TRBJ1-4
clone size: once
V gene: TRBV3-1/TRBV3-2

CDR3 DNA: TGCGCCAGCAGTGTAGAGAACTATGGCTACACCTTC
CDR3 protein: CASSVENYGYTF
D gene: NA
J gene: TRBJ1-2
clone size: NA
V gene: TRBV10-2

CDR3 DNA: TGTGCCATCAGTGAGTCCGTGGGCAGGGCCGAGCAGTACTTC
CDR3 protein: CAISESVGRAEQYF
D gene: NA
J gene: TRBJ2-7
clone size: NA
V gene: TRBV10-3

CDR3 DNA: TGCGCCAGCAGCCCTACCGGAGCGGGAGTAAAGGACAATGAGCAGTTCTTC
CDR3 protein: CASSPTGAGVKDNEQFF
D gene: TRBD2
J gene: TRBJ2-1
clone size: NA
V gene: TRBV10-1

CDR3 DNA: TGCGCCACCGCCCCCCAGGGGGCTTCCTATGGCTACACCTTC
CDR3 protein: CATAPQGASYGYTF
D gene: TRBD1
J gene: TRBJ1-2
clone size: NA
V gene: TRBV10-2

CDR3 DNA: TGTGCCAGCTCACCAGGGCACCCCCCAGGGGGCAGCTATGGCTACACCTTC
CDR3 protein: CASSPGHPPGGSYGYTF
D gene: TRBD1
J gene: TRBJ1-2
clone size: NA
V gene: TRBV18

CDR3 DNA: TGTGCCACCGAGTCCGCTTTCTATGGCTACACCTTC
CDR3 protein: CATESAFYGYTF
D gene: NA
J gene: TRBJ1-2
clone size: NA
V gene: TRBV10-3

CDR3 DNA: TGTGCCAGCAGTGAGCGGGATCCCTACTATGGCTACACCTTC
CDR3 protein: CASSERDPYYGYTF
D gene: NA
J gene: TRBJ1-2
clone size: NA
V gene: TRBV25-1

CDR3 DNA: TGCGCCAGCAGCTTGGAAGAGCGGAGAGTAAAGCAGTTCTTC
CDR3 protein: CASSLEERRVKQFF
D gene: NA
J gene: TRBJ2-1
clone size: NA
V gene: TRBV5-1

CDR3 DNA: TGTGCCAGCAGTGAACTGGCGGGGGGGCCAGATACGCAGTATTTT
CDR3 protein: CASSELAGGPDTQYF
D gene: TRBD2
J gene: TRBJ2-3
clone size: once
V gene: TRBV2

CDR3 DNA: TGTGCCAGCAGATGGACAGCCCCGGATTCACCCCTCCACTTT
CDR3 protein: CASRWTAPDSPLHF
D gene: NA
J gene: TRBJ1-6
clone size: NA
V gene: TRBV27

CDR3 DNA: TGCGCCAGCAGATTGAGGCTAGCGGACTACAATGAGCAGTTCTTC
CDR3 protein: CASRLRLADYNEQFF
D gene: TRBD2
J gene: TRBJ2-1
clone size: NA
V gene: TRBV4-1

CDR3 DNA: TGTGCCAGCAGCCGAACCTCGGACAGGGACTATGGCTACACCTTC
CDR3 protein: CASSRTSDRDYGYTF
D gene: TRBD1
J gene: TRBJ1-2
clone size: NA
V gene: TRBV6-5

CDR3 DNA: TGTGCCAGCAGCGTGACTAGCGGGGCAGCCTCATACAATGAGCAGTTCTTC
CDR3 protein: CASSVTSGAASYNEQFF
D gene: TRBD2
J gene: TRBJ2-1
clone size: few
V gene: TRBV9

CDR3 DNA: TGTGCCAGCAGCCAAGCGACAGGAGGTAACTATGGCTACACCTTC
CDR3 protein: CASSQATGGNYGYTF
D gene: NA
J gene: TRBJ1-2
clone size: NA
V gene: TRBV3-1/TRBV3-2

CDR3 DNA: TGCGCCAGCAGCCAAGATATAACGGGAGGGGAGTTCTTC
CDR3 protein: CASSQDITGGEFF
D gene: TRBD2
J gene: TRBJ2-1
clone size: NA
V gene: TRBV4-1

CDR3 DNA: TGTGCCAGTAGTATAGAAAACAGGGGTGAAAAACTGTTTTTT
CDR3 protein: CASSIENRGEKLFF
D gene: TRBD1
J gene: TRBJ1-4
clone size: NA
V gene: TRBV19

CDR3 DNA: TGTGCCAGCTCACGTCCCGGAGGTTGGGGCTACACCTTC
CDR3 protein: CASSRPGGWGYTF
D gene: NA
J gene: TRBJ1-2
clone size: NA
V gene: TRBV18

CDR3 DNA: TGTGCCAGCAGGACCTCTAGCGGGCCCCACAATGAGCAGTTCTTC
CDR3 protein: CASRTSSGPHNEQFF
D gene: TRBD2
J gene: TRBJ2-1
clone size: NA
V gene: TRBV2

CDR3 DNA: TGTGCCAGCAGGTCACAGGGGTCTAACTATGGCTACACCTTC
CDR3 protein: CASRSQGSNYGYTF
D gene: TRBD1
J gene: TRBJ1-2
clone size: NA
V gene: TRBV3-1/TRBV3-2

CDR3 DNA: TGTGCCATCAGGGGGGGAGCGGGAAGCAATCAGCCCCAGCATTTT
CDR3 protein: CAIRGGAGSNQPQHF
D gene: NA
J gene: TRBJ1-5
clone size: NA
V gene: TRBV10-3

CDR3 DNA: TGTGCCAGCAGCTTGGGGACAGGAGCTTACAATGAGCAGTTCTTC
CDR3 protein: CASSLGTGAYNEQFF
D gene: TRBD1
J gene: TRBJ2-1
clone size: NA
V gene: TRBV5-8

CDR3 DNA: TGCGCCAGCAGTTCTTCCGGGACTTCCACTCTCAATGAGCAGTTCTTC
CDR3 protein: CASSSSGTSTLNEQFF
D gene: NA
J gene: TRBJ2-1
clone size: NA
V gene: TRBV5-1

CDR3 DNA: TGTGCCAGCAGTTACGTGATGGGAGGGTCCGGCTACACCTTC
CDR3 protein: CASSYVMGGSGYTF
D gene: NA
J gene: TRBJ1-2
clone size: NA
V gene: TRBV6-5

CDR3 DNA: TGTGCCAGCAGCTCCCAGGGGACAGGGGCCGGCTACACCTTC
CDR3 protein: CASSSQGTGAGYTF
D gene: TRBD1
J gene: TRBJ1-2
clone size: NA
V gene: TRBV7-8

CDR3 DNA: TGCAGCGCCATAGCGGGGACTTACAATGAGCAGTTCTTC
CDR3 protein: CSAIAGTYNEQFF
D gene: TRBD2
J gene: TRBJ2-1
clone size: NA
V gene: TRBV29-1

CDR3 DNA: TGTGCCAGCAGCCTCCTAGCGCGCTACAATGAGCAGTTCTTC
CDR3 protein: CASSLLARYNEQFF
D gene: NA
J gene: TRBJ2-1
clone size: NA
V gene: TRBV7-8

CDR3 DNA: TGCGCCAGCAGCCAAGTTGCGAGGAACATTCAGTACTTC
CDR3 protein: CASSQVARNIQYF
D gene: NA
J gene: TRBJ2-4
clone size: NA
V gene: TRBV4-1

CDR3 DNA: TGCGCCAGCAGCGCCGGGACAGGGGCTAATTCACCCCTCCACTTT
CDR3 protein: CASSAGTGANSPLHF
D gene: TRBD1
J gene: TRBJ1-6
clone size: NA
V gene: TRBV5-1

CDR3 DNA: TGTGCCACTACCGGGACAGGGGGTTTAGAGACCCAGTACTTC
CDR3 protein: CATTGTGGLETQYF
D gene: TRBD1
J gene: TRBJ2-5
clone size: NA
V gene: TRBV2

CDR3 DNA: TGCGCCAGCAGCTCCAAAACCTCCCCGGGACAGGGGGCTTACTATGGCTACACCTTC
CDR3 protein: CASSSKTSPGQGAYYGYTF
D gene: TRBD1
J gene: TRBJ1-2
clone size: NA
V gene: TRBV5-1

CDR3 DNA: TGTGCCAGCTCACCGGAGAGAGCGGGTGGATATGGCTACACCTTC
CDR3 protein: CASSPERAGGYGYTF
D gene: NA
J gene: TRBJ1-2
clone size: NA
V gene: TRBV18

CDR3 DNA: TGTGCCAGCAGCTTAGACAGGGGAGCGGACACTGAAGCTTTCTTT
CDR3 protein: CASSLDRGADTEAFF
D gene: TRBD1
J gene: TRBJ1-1
clone size: NA
V gene: TRBV7-2

CDR3 DNA: TGTGCCAGCAGCCCCGGGACAGGGGGCTATAATTCACCCCTCCACTTT
CDR3 protein: CASSPGTGGYNSPLHF
D gene: TRBD1
J gene: TRBJ1-6
clone size: NA
V gene: TRBV5-6

CDR3 DNA: TGTGCCAGCAGGGGTCTAGGGGGCTCCTACAATGAGCAGTTCTTC
CDR3 protein: CASRGLGGSYNEQFF
D gene: NA
J gene: TRBJ2-1
clone size: few
V gene: TRBV6-5

CDR3 DNA: TGTGCCAGTAGTGCAGATCACGCGGCTAGCGGGATGGATACGCAGTATTTT
CDR3 protein: CASSADHAASGMDTQYF
D gene: TRBD2
J gene: TRBJ2-3
clone size: once
V gene: TRBV19

CDR3 DNA: TGTGCCAGCAGCGGAGGCGGGGGGACTCCCACCTTTGAGCAGTACTTC
CDR3 protein: CASSGGGGTPTFEQYF
D gene: TRBD2
J gene: TRBJ2-7
clone size: NA
V gene: TRBV7-2

CDR3 DNA: TGCAGCGCTGGCCTAGCGGGGGGATCCTACAATGAGCAGTTCTTC
CDR3 protein: CSAGLAGGSYNEQFF
D gene: TRBD2
J gene: TRBJ2-1
clone size: NA
V gene: TRBV29-1

CDR3 DNA: TGTGCCAGCAGTGAGGGGGGAGCCTATGGCTACACCTTC
CDR3 protein: CASSEGGAYGYTF
D gene: NA
J gene: TRBJ1-2
clone size: NA
V gene: TRBV6-1

CDR3 DNA: TGTGCCAGCAGCTTAACCCCTGAGGCTGAAGCTTTCTTT
CDR3 protein: CASSLTPEAEAFF
D gene: NA
J gene: TRBJ1-1
clone size: NA
V gene: TRBV7-9

CDR3 DNA: TGTGCCAGCAGGGGGGACTACCACTCCCAGTACTTC
CDR3 protein: CASRGDYHSQYF
D gene: TRBD2
J gene: TRBJ2-7
clone size: NA
V gene: TRBV2

CDR3 DNA: TGTGCCAGCAGTTTACAGGGTAACTATGGCTACACCTTC
CDR3 protein: CASSLQGNYGYTF
D gene: NA
J gene: TRBJ1-2
clone size: NA
V gene: TRBV12-3/TRBV12-4

CDR3 DNA: TGTGCCAGCAAAGGGAGACAGGGGCGGAACACTGAAGCTTTCTTT
CDR3 protein: CASKGRQGRNTEAFF
D gene: TRBD1
J gene: TRBJ1-1
clone size: NA
V gene: TRBV2

CDR3 DNA: TGTGCCAGCAGCTCCTTGACAGGGTCTGGCTACACCTTC
CDR3 protein: CASSSLTGSGYTF
D gene: TRBD1
J gene: TRBJ1-2
clone size: NA
V gene: TRBV9